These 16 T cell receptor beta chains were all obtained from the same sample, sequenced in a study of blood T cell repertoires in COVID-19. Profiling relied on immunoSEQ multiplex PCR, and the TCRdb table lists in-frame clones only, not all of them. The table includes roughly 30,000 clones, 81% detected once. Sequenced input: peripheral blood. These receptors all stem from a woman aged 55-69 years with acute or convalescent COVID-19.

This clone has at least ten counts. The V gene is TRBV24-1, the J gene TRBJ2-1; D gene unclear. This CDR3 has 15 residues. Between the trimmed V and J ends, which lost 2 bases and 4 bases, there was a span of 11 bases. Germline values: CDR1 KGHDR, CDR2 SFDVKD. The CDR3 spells CATSDWSGKYNEQFF. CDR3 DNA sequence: TGTGCCACCAGTGATTGGTCAGGCAAATACAATGAGCAGTTCTTC.

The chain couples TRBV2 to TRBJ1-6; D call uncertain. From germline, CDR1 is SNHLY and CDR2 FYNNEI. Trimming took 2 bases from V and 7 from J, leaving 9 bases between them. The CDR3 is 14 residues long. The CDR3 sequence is CASSESRSNSPLHF. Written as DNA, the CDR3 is TGTGCCAGCAGTGAAAGCCGATCCAATTCACCCCTCCACTTT.

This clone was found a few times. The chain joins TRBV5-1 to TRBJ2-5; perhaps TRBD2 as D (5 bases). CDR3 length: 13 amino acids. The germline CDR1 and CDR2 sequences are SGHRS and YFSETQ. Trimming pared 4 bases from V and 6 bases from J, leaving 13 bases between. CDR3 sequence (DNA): TGCGCCAGCAGCACCGGGGAGTTTCAGACCCAGTACTTC. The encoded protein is CASSTGEFQTQYF.

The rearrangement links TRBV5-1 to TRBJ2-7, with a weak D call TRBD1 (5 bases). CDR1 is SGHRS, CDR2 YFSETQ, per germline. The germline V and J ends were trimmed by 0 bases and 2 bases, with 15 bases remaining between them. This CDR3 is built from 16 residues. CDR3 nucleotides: TGCGCCAGCAGCTTGGACGGACACACAACGACCTACGAGCAGTACTTC. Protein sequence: CASSLDGHTTTYEQYF.

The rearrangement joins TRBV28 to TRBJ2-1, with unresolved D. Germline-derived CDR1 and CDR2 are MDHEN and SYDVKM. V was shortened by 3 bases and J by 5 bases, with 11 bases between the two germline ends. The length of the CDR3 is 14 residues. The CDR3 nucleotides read TGTGCCAGCAGTTTCTTCTCTAGAAACAATGAGCAGTTCTTC. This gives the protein CASSFFSRNNEQFF.

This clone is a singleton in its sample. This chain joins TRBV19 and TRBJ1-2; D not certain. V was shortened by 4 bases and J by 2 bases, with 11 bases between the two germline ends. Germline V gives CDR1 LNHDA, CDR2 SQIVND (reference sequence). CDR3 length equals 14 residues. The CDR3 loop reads CASSSPRENYGYTF. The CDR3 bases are TGTGCCAGTAGTAGTCCCCGGGAAAACTATGGCTACACCTTC.

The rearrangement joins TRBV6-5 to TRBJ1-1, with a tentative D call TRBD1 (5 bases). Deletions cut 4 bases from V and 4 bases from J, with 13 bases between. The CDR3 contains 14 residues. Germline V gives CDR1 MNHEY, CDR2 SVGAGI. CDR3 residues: CASSFLWGVTEAFF. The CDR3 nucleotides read TGTGCCAGCAGTTTTCTTTGGGGGGTCACTGAAGCTTTCTTT.

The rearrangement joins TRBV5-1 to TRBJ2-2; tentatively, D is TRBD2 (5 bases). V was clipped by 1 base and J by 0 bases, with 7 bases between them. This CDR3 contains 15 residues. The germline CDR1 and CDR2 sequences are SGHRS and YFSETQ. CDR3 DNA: TGCGCCAGCAGCTTGCGGACTCCGAACACCGGGGAGCTGTTTTTT. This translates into CASSLRTPNTGELFF.

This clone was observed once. CDR3 amino acids: CASSQQQGDVWDRDNSPLHF. The CDR3 nucleotides are TGTGCCAGCAGCCAACAACAAGGGGATGTTTGGGACAGGGATAATTCACCCCTCCACTTT. The rearrangement uses TRBV3-1 (or the pseudogene TRBV3-2) and TRBJ1-6; 9 bases line up with TRBD1. The germline CDR1 and CDR2 sequences are LGHDT and YNNKEL (reference sequence). V was pared by 2 bases and J by 5 bases, with 16 bases of the junction left unmatched. This CDR3 is 20 amino acids long.

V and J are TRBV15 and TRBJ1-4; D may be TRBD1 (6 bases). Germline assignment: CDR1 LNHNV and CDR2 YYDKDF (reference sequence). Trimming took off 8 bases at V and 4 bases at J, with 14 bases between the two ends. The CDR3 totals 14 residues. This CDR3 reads CATARGGGNEKLFF. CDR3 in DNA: TGTGCCACCGCCAGGGGAGGGGGTAATGAAAAACTGTTTTTT.

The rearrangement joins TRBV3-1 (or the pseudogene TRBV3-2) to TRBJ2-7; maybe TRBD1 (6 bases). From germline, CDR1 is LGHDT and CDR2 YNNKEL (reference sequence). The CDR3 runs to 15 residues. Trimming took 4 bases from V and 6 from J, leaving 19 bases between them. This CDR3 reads CASSPRRGKNGEQYF. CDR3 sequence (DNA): TGTGCCAGCAGCCCTAGAAGGGGGAAGAACGGCGAGCAGTACTTC.

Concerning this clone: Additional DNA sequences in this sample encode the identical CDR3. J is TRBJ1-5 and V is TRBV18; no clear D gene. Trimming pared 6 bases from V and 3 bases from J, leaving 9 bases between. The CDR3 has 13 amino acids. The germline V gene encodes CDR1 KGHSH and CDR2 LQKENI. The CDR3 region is CASSPGSNQPQHF. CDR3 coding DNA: TGTGCCAGCTCTCCGGGTTCCAATCAGCCCCAGCATTTT.

The CDR3 nucleotides read TGTGCCAGCAGCCCACAGGGGTATATCGACGAGCAGTACTTC. Protein: CASSPQGYIDEQYF. The J gene is TRBJ2-7, the V gene TRBV7-3; 7 bases map to TRBD1. Trimming at V came to 5 bases and at J to 5 bases, leaving 9 bases not matched to a gene. The CDR3 consists of 14 residues. CDR1 is SGHTA and CDR2 is FQGTGA in the germline V gene.

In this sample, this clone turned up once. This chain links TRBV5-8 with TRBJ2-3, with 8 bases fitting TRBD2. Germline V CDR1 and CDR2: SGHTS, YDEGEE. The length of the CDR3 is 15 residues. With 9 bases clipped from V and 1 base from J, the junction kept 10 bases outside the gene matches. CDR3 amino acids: CATSRLAGGTDTQYF. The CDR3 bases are TGTGCCACTAGCCGCCTAGCGGGTGGCACAGATACGCAGTATTTT. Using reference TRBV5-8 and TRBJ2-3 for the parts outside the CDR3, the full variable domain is EAGVTQSPTHLIKTRGQQATLRCSPISGHTSVYWYQQALGLGLQFLLWYDEGEERNRGNFPPRFSGRQFPNYSSELNVNALELEDSALYLCATSRLAGGTDTQYFGPGTRLTVL.

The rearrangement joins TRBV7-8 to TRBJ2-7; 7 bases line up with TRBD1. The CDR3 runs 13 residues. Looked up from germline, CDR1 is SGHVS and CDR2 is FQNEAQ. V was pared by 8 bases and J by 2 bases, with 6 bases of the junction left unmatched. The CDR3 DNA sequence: TGTGCCAGCCAATCGACAGGGACCTACGAGCAGTACTTC. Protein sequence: CASQSTGTYEQYF.

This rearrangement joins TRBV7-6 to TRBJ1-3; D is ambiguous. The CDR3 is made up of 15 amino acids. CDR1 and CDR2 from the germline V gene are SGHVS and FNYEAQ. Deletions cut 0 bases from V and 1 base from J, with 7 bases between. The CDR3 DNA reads TGTGCCAGCAGCTTAGCCGTGAGGTCTGGAAACACCATATATTTT. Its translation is CASSLAVRSGNTIYF.